This T cell receptor beta chain was recorded in a study of tumor-infiltrating lymphocytes in primary liver carcinoma. Study observations and caveats: Compared with tumor region pairs, tumor-adjacent and tumor-blood pairs overlapped less.

Using a constant-region primer together with ProtoScript II reverse transcriptase, TCR beta cDNA was made from around 0.55 ug of total RNA. Three-round nested multiplex PCR performed with slightly modified ARM-PCR produced the TCR beta libraries. Amplification in the first two PCR rounds was performed using TRBV1-TRBV30 forward primers and a C-beta reverse primer for roughly 10 cycles each. TCRdb passed the multiplex PCR reads through MiXCR, listing each CDR3 protein once. The sample contains 250,000 to 400,000 distinct CDR3 sequences, approximately 65% of which appear only once. For blood RNA, unsorted whole blood served as the source, and germline DNA was extracted too. The V gene end was trimmed by 4 bases and the J gene end by 7 bases; junction bases not matched to a gene: 8. The CDR3 loop spans 15 amino acids. CDR1 is SGHKS and CDR2 is YYEKEE in the germline V gene (reference sequence). This clonotype came up a few times. Its matching antigen is unknown.

The clonotype was recovered from a man between 40 and 49 years old with primary liver carcinoma and hepatitis B virus infection. Sequenced: peripheral blood. The chain combines TRBV5-5 with TRBJ2-1, with 10 bases fitting TRBD1. The CDR3 is CASSARQGAQNEQFF. The DNA of the CDR3 is TGTGCCAGCAGCGCCAGACAGGGGGCGCAAAATGAGCAGTTCTTC. The full variable domain, in which reference TRBV5-5 and TRBJ2-1 provide the parts outside the CDR3, is DAGVTQSPTHLIKTRGQQVTLRCSPISGHKSVSWYQQVLGQGPQFIFQYYEKEERGRGNFPDRFSARQFPNYSSELNVNALLLGDSALYLCASSARQGAQNEQFFGPGTRLTVL.